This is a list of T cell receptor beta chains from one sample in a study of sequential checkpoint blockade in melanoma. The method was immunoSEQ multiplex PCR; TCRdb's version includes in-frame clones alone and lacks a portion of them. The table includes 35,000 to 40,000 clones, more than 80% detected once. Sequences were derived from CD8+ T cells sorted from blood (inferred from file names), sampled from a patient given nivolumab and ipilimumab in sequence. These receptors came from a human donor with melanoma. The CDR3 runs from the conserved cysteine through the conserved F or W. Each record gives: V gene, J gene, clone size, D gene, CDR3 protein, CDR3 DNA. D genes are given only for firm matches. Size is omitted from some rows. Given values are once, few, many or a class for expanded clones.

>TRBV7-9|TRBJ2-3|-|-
CASSPVVEGGTDTQYF
TGTGCCAGCAGCCCCGTCGTTGAAGGCGGTACAGATACGCAGTATTTT
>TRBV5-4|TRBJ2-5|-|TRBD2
CASSLGLAGVGTQYF
TGTGCCAGCAGCCTCGGACTAGCGGGAGTGGGGACCCAGTACTTC
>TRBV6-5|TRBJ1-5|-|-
CASSPHGGNQPQHF
TGTGCCAGCAGCCCCCACGGGGGCAATCAGCCCCAGCATTTT
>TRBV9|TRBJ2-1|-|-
CASRVLRGHYNEQFF
TGTGCCAGCAGAGTTCTCCGTGGCCACTACAATGAGCAGTTCTTC
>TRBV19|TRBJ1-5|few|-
CASSGQTLQPQHF
TGTGCCAGCAGTGGACAGACACTTCAGCCCCAGCATTTT
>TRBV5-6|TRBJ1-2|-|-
CASSWRRGVGYTF
TGTGCCAGCAGCTGGAGGCGGGGGGTAGGCTACACCTTC
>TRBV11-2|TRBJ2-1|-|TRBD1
CASSHGTGAIYEQFF
TGTGCCAGCAGTCATGGGACAGGGGCTATCTATGAGCAGTTCTTC
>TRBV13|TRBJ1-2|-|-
CASSLGGDRNYGYTF
TGTGCCAGCAGCTTAGGCGGGGATCGGAACTATGGCTACACCTTC
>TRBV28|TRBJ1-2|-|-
CASSLASGDYGYTF
TGTGCCAGCAGTTTAGCGAGCGGGGACTATGGCTACACCTTC
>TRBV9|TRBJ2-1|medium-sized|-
CASSGEAALYNEQFF
TGTGCCAGCAGCGGAGAAGCGGCCCTCTACAATGAGCAGTTCTTC
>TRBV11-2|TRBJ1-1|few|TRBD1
CASSFQGTGYGEAFF
TGTGCCAGCAGCTTCCAAGGGACAGGGTACGGTGAAGCTTTCTTT
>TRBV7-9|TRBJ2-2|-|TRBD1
CASSLVTGSGELFF
TGTGCCAGCAGCTTAGTGACAGGGTCCGGGGAGCTGTTTTTT
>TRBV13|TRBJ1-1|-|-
CASSYPGDTEAFF
TGTGCCAGCAGCTACCCCGGGGACACTGAAGCTTTCTTT
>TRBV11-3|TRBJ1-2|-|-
CASSLGGGHYGYTF
TGTGCCAGCAGCCTCGGAGGAGGCCACTATGGCTACACCTTC
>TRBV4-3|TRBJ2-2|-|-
CASSQDRGPTGELFF
TGCGCCAGCAGCCAAGATCGCGGGCCCACCGGGGAGCTGTTTTTT
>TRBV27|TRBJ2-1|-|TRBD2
CASSLNEGGYSEQFF
TGTGCCAGCAGTTTGAATGAGGGAGGGTATAGTGAGCAGTTCTTC
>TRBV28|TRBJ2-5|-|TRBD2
CASSLGGIETQYF
TGTGCCAGCAGTTTGGGAGGGATAGAGACCCAGTACTTC
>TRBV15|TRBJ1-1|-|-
CATSTQDAGTQPEAFF
TGTGCCACCAGCACCCAAGACGCCGGGACACAACCTGAAGCTTTCTTT
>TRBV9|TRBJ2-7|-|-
CASSVGRGEQYF
TGTGCCAGCAGCGTAGGGAGGGGCGAGCAGTACTTC
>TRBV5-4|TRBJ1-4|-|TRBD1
CASSLDLGQSNEKLFF
TGTGCCAGCAGCTTGGACCTGGGACAGTCTAATGAAAAACTGTTTTTT
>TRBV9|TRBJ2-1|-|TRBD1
CASTTSRDRASGDNHNEQFF
TGTGCCAGCACCACGAGCAGGGACAGGGCCTCCGGTGATAATCACAATGAGCAGTTCTTC
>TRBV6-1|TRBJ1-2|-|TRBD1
CASSAQGGSYGYTF
TGTGCCAGCAGTGCCCAGGGGGGTTCCTATGGCTACACCTTC
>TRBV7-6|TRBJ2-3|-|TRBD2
CASSLAEREITDTQYF
TGTGCCAGCAGCTTAGCAGAGCGGGAGATCACAGATACGCAGTATTTT
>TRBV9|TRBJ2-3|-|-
CASSINRDYGTDTQYF
TGTGCCAGCAGCATCAACAGGGATTATGGCACAGATACGCAGTATTTT